Shown below are 13 T cell receptor beta chains from a single sample sequenced in a study of cytomegalovirus exposure and HLA in healthy donors. A multiplex PCR was run with 60 Vbeta primers and 13 Jbeta primers. Assay used: immunoSEQ multiplex PCR; TCRdb lists only in-frame clones, some missing. The sample has 150,000 to 200,000 clones, around three quarters seen once. The sample comprised PBMCs. The receptors come from a woman aged 25-40 years in good health and CMV-seronegative.

The chain joins TRBV2 to TRBJ2-3; 7 bases agree with TRBD1. The CDR3 loop spans 13 amino acids. The V gene's germline CDR1 is SNHLY and CDR2 FYNNEI. Trimming removed 7 bases from V and 1 base from J; junction bases left unmatched: 2. The CDR3 is CASTQGGTDTQYF. The CDR3 nucleotides are TGTGCCAGCACCCAGGGGGGCACAGATACGCAGTATTTT. The full variable domain, with the rest looked up from reference TRBV2 and TRBJ2-3, is EPEVTQTPSHQVTQMGQEVILRCVPISNHLYFYWYRQILGQKVEFLVSFYNNEISEKSEIFDDQFSVERPDGSNFTLKIRSTKLEDSAMYFCASTQGGTDTQYFGPGTRLTVL.

V usage is TRBV18 and J usage is TRBJ1-1; 7 positions match TRBD1. In germline, CDR1 is KGHSH, CDR2 LQKENI. There are 12 residues in the CDR3. V was clipped by 5 bases and J by 10 bases; unmatched bases: 7. The CDR3 nucleotides are TGTGCCAGCTCAAGACAGGGTGAAGGAGCTTTCTTT. It translates to CASSRQGEGAFF.

Only a few counts were recorded for this clone. This chain joins TRBV11-2 and TRBJ1-2; D may be TRBD1 (5 bases). V lost 1 base and J lost 4, with 16 bases in between. The CDR3 runs to 16 residues. Germline V gene data show CDR1 as SGHAT and CDR2 as FQNNGV. CDR3 protein: CASSLGPPGSAYGYTF. For the CDR3, the DNA is TGTGCCAGCAGCTTAGGTCCTCCAGGGTCTGCCTATGGCTACACCTTC.

The V and J genes are TRBV6-5 and TRBJ2-5; D may be TRBD1 (5 bases). Germline-derived CDR1 and CDR2 are MNHEY and SVGAGI. The CDR3 is made up of 15 amino acids. Trimming left V 2 bases short and J 3 bases short, with 13 bases between. This CDR3 is CASSYGAGTKETQYF. The CDR3 DNA sequence: TGTGCCAGCAGTTACGGGGCAGGAACCAAAGAGACCCAGTACTTC.

The chain uses TRBV5-6 and TRBJ2-3; 13 nucleotides match TRBD2. Per germline, CDR1 SGHDT and CDR2 YYEEEE. The CDR3 runs 16 residues. Losses at the gene ends were 1 base for V and 4 bases for J; bases not matched to a gene: 3. CDR3 in amino acids: CASSLLLAGGPDTQYF. CDR3 DNA: TGTGCCAGCAGCTTGTTACTAGCGGGAGGGCCAGATACGCAGTATTTT.

The chain couples TRBV29-1 to TRBJ1-2; no definite D call. This CDR3 contains 12 residues. The V gene's germline CDR1 is SQVTM and CDR2 ANQGSEA. CDR3: CRVRWLPYGYTF. In DNA, the CDR3 is TGCAGAGTCCGGTGGTTACCCTATGGCTACACCTTC.

This chain connects TRBV5-1 to TRBJ2-7; 7 positions match TRBD1. CDR1 SGHRS and CDR2 YFSETQ come from the germline V gene. The CDR3 covers 14 residues. With V trimmed by 4 bases and J by 4 bases, 8 bases remained unmatched. The CDR3 reads CASSPPGQYYEQYF. The DNA of the CDR3 is TGCGCCAGCAGCCCCCCGGGACAGTATTACGAGCAGTACTTC.

The chain carries TRBV5-4 and TRBJ2-7, with 9 bases fitting TRBD2. CDR3 length: 15 residues. CDR1 SGHNT and CDR2 YYREEE come from the germline V gene (reference sequence). V was clipped by 4 bases and J by 0 bases; unmatched bases: 5. The CDR3 reads CASSRGGESSYEQYF. CDR3 bases: TGTGCCAGCAGCCGCGGGGGGGAAAGCTCCTACGAGCAGTACTTC.

This clone was seen once. This sequence joins TRBV9 and TRBJ1-2; the D is unclear. Between the trimmed V and J ends, which lost 0 bases and 4 bases, there was a span of 13 bases. The germline V gene has CDR1 SGDLS and CDR2 YYNGEE. The CDR3 loop spans 15 amino acids. The DNA of the CDR3 is TGTGCCAGCAGCGTAGAGTTCGAACCGGGCTATGGCTACACCTTC. Its translation is CASSVEFEPGYGYTF.

The gene calls are TRBV18 and TRBJ2-5, with 10 bases that match TRBD2. The CDR3 is 16 amino acids. Per the germline V gene, CDR1 is KGHSH and CDR2 is LQKENI. Trimming took 2 bases from V and 4 from J; bases not matched to a gene: 7. The CDR3 sequence is CASSPLQREGRETQYF. The CDR3 bases are TGTGCCAGCTCACCATTACAGCGGGAGGGCCGAGAGACCCAGTACTTC.

The J gene is TRBJ1-6, the V gene TRBV7-3, with 8 bases lining up with TRBD1. The CDR3 runs 15 residues. The germline V gene encodes CDR1 SGHTA and CDR2 FQGTGA. V shed 4 bases, J shed 7 bases, and the junction held 6 bases outside the gene matches. The CDR3 nucleotides are TGTGCCAGCAGCTCCCACGCAGGGGGCAATTCACCCCTCCACTTT. The encoded protein is CASSSHAGGNSPLHF.

This sequence joins TRBV7-8 and TRBJ2-6; possibly TRBD1 for D (5 bases). The ends were cut back, 0 bases at V and 1 base at J, with 13 bases in the middle. The CDR3 contains 18 residues. The germline gives CDR1 SGHVS, CDR2 FQNEAQ. The CDR3 here is CASSLAWQGVSGANVLTF. The CDR3 DNA sequence: TGTGCCAGCAGCTTAGCATGGCAGGGTGTATCTGGGGCCAACGTCCTGACTTTC.

This sequence joins TRBV27 and TRBJ2-3; D call uncertain. The CDR3 has 16 residues. Trimming stripped 5 bases from V and 0 bases from J, with 15 bases between. Germline V gene lookup returns CDR1 MNHEY and CDR2 SMNVEV (reference sequence). DNA of the CDR3: TGTGCCAGCAGTCCCACCCCGCGGTCTAGCACAGATACGCAGTATTTT. It encodes CASSPTPRSSTDTQYF.